This T cell receptor beta chain was identified in a study of beta chain features in type 1 diabetes. General study points: There was a moderate but significant shortening of TCRB CDR3s in all four CD4+ subsets of Type 1 diabetes patients.

As every portion of the isolated RNA was reverse transcribed, the sequencing read expressed TCRB transcripts. Clones were sequenced by immunoSEQ multiplex PCR, and TCRdb holds only the in-frame ones, with some missing. The sample includes 300,000 to 350,000 clones, about a tenth seen only once; the top ten take 1%. To note about this clone: The antigen remains unidentified.

Specimen: central memory CD4+ T cells from blood. This TCR came from a man aged 30-40 years with type 1 diabetes.

The CDR3 DNA sequence: TGTGCCAGCAGTTACACGGAGGACGGAAACTATGGCTACACCTTC. Its translation is CASSYTEDGNYGYTF. The rearrangement uses TRBV6-5 and TRBJ1-2; D call uncertain. Germline loops: CDR1 MNHEY, CDR2 SVGAGI. This CDR3 is 15 amino acids long. V was shortened by 2 bases and J by 2 bases, with 12 bases between the two germline ends.